Listed here are 26 T cell receptor beta chains from one sample, sequenced in a study of blood T cell repertoires in COVID-19. The method was immunoSEQ multiplex PCR; TCRdb's version includes in-frame clones alone and lacks a portion of them. This table has about 240,000 clones, around 83% appearing once. Sequencing was performed on peripheral blood. Receptors originate from an older woman with active or convalescent COVID-19.

The DNA for the CDR3 is TGTGCCAGCAGTTACCGGTGGAACACTGAAGCTTTCTTT. Translating it yields CASSYRWNTEAFF. The chain uses TRBV12-3 or TRBV12-4 and TRBJ1-1; D gene ambiguous. The ends were cut back, 4 bases at V and 1 base at J, with 7 bases in the middle. This CDR3 contains 13 residues.

The chain is built from TRBV2 and TRBJ2-1; D uncertain. CDR3 size: 16 residues. The V end was cut by 3 bases, the J end by 3 bases, with 15 bases between. The V gene's germline CDR1 is SNHLY and CDR2 FYNNEI. Here the CDR3 DNA reads TGTGCCAGCAGTGAGGGCCCGCGCACCGGCTACAATGAGCAGTTCTTC. Translating it yields CASSEGPRTGYNEQFF.

The genes are TRBV5-1 and TRBJ2-3, with a possible D match to TRBD2 (6 bases). V lost 4 bases and J 2 bases, leaving 14 bases between the germline ends. Germline V CDR1 and CDR2: SGHRS, YFSETQ. The CDR3 totals 15 residues. For the CDR3, the DNA is TGCGCCAGCAGCGGAGGGCGGAGAACCACAGATACGCAGTATTTT. This sequence encodes CASSGGRRTTDTQYF.

The chain is built from TRBV10-3 and TRBJ2-5; 11 positions match TRBD1. The CDR3 has 16 amino acids. The J segment lost 2 bases and the V segment lost 6 bases, leaving 8 bases of the junction unmatched. The germline V gene encodes CDR1 ENHRY and CDR2 SYGVKD. The CDR3 bases are TGTGCCATCAGCTATAGGGACAGGGGGATGCAAGAGACCCAGTACTTC. Its translation is CAISYRDRGMQETQYF.

The chain carries TRBV6-5 and TRBJ2-7, with TRBD1 identical over 10 bases. Losses at the gene ends were 6 bases for V and 1 base for J; bases not matched to a gene: 3. Germline V gene data show CDR1 as MNHEY and CDR2 as SVGAGI. This CDR3 spans 14 amino acids. CDR3 DNA: TGTGCCAGCAGAGGGGGACAGGGGTCCTACGAGCAGTACTTC. Protein sequence: CASRGGQGSYEQYF.

The rearrangement links TRBV23-1 to TRBJ2-1; 10 bases agree with TRBD1. TRBV23-1 is given ORF status, its function remaining uncertain. After removal of 0 bases from V and 2 bases from J, the junction contained 4 bases not matched to a gene. This CDR3 has 17 residues. The CDR3 DNA reads as TGCGCCAGCAGTCAATCCCGGGACAGGGGTACCTACAATGAGCAGTTCTTC. Its translation: CASSQSRDRGTYNEQFF.

The chain is built from TRBV3-1 (or the pseudogene TRBV3-2) and TRBJ1-1; 8 bases map to TRBD1. This CDR3 is built from 15 residues. J was trimmed by 0 bases and V by 5 bases; bases with no gene match: 5. Germline CDR1 and CDR2: LGHDT and YNNKEL (reference sequence). The CDR3 nucleotides read TGTGCCAGCAGCTCGGACAGGGACATGAACACTGAAGCTTTCTTT. Translated: CASSSDRDMNTEAFF.

As DNA, the CDR3 is TGCGCCAGCAGCCAAGTGGCGGGACTAGCGACCCAAGAGACCCAGTACTTC. Its translation: CASSQVAGLATQETQYF. The chain links TRBV4-1 to TRBJ2-5; TRBD2 agrees at 10 bases. The CDR3 runs to 17 residues. Germline CDR1 reads MGHRA; CDR2 reads YSYEKL. J gave up 1 base and V 1 base, and 6 bases lay outside the gene matches.

This clone was seen only a few times. This sequence joins TRBV19 and TRBJ1-2, with 10 bases aligning to TRBD1. V was pared by 3 bases and J by 4 bases, with 2 bases of the junction left unmatched. CDR1 and CDR2 from the germline V gene are LNHDA and SQIVND (reference sequence). The CDR3 totals 14 residues. The CDR3 region has the DNA TGTGCCAGTAGTATCGGACAGGGGGGCTATGGCTACACCTTC. Protein product: CASSIGQGGYGYTF.

V is TRBV2 and J is TRBJ1-6; D unclear. This CDR3 has 15 amino acids. Per the germline V gene, CDR1 is SNHLY and CDR2 is FYNNEI. V gave up 3 bases and J gave up 6 bases, with 12 bases separating them. CDR3 amino acids: CASSEERGFNSPLHF. The CDR3 DNA reads TGTGCCAGCAGTGAGGAGCGTGGGTTTAATTCACCCCTCCACTTT.

The chain employs TRBV6-5 and TRBJ2-7; TRBD1 agrees at 10 bases. From germline, CDR1 is MNHEY and CDR2 SVGAGI. The CDR3 covers 15 residues. J lost 2 bases, V lost 6 bases, and 7 bases had no gene match. Here the CDR3 DNA reads TGTGCCAGCAGCGCGGACAGGGGGTCGACCTACGAGCAGTACTTC. Residues: CASSADRGSTYEQYF.

In its sample, this clone was seen a few times. The chain recombines TRBV5-1 with TRBJ1-2, with 11 bases lining up with TRBD1. V shed 7 bases and J 3 bases; nucleotides not matched to a gene: 5. The CDR3 runs to 14 residues. Germline V gene data show CDR1 as SGHRS and CDR2 as YFSETQ. Here the CDR3 reads CASSRTGGDYGYTF. The CDR3 nucleotides read TGCGCCAGCTCCCGGACAGGGGGCGACTATGGCTACACCTTC.

The CDR3 region has the DNA TGCAGCGTTCAAACGACTAGCGGGGGGGCCGGGGAGCAGTTCTTC. It yields the protein CSVQTTSGGAGEQFF. The genes are TRBV29-1 and TRBJ2-1; the match to TRBD2 covers 14 bases. The junction had 10 bases not matched to a gene; V was cut back by 5 bases and J by 10 bases. CDR1 is SQVTM, CDR2 ANQGSEA, per germline. CDR3 length: 15 amino acids.

The chain is built from TRBV11-2 and TRBJ1-6; D not certain. CDR3 length: 12 residues. Looked up from germline, CDR1 is SGHAT and CDR2 is FQNNGV. The germline V and J ends were trimmed by 1 base and 13 bases, with 8 bases remaining between them. The CDR3 DNA reads as TGTGCCAGCAGCTTAGTCGGCAGGCCCCTCCACTTT. Translation gives CASSLVGRPLHF.

J is TRBJ2-5 and V is TRBV7-9; no clear D. V lost 6 bases and J lost 0, with 5 bases in between. Germline assignment: CDR1 SEHNR and CDR2 FQNEAQ (reference sequence). The CDR3 has 12 amino acids. The CDR3 reads CASSPYQETQYF. In DNA, the CDR3 is TGTGCCAGCAGTCCATACCAAGAGACCCAGTACTTC.

The V call is TRBV7-5, the J call TRBJ1-3. TRBV7-5 is a pseudogene. CDR3 length equals 19 residues. In DNA form, the CDR3 reads TGTGCCAGAAGCTCCCCCCACTTTGCCGGGACTAAGCCTGGAAACACCATATATTTT. It encodes CARSSPHFAGTKPGNTIYF.

This clone was found many times. The chain joins TRBV5-1 to TRBJ1-5; no clear D. Trimming left V 0 bases short and J 8 bases short, with 15 bases between. The germline V gene has CDR1 SGHRS and CDR2 YFSETQ. The CDR3 spans 15 residues. The CDR3, as DNA: TGCGCCAGCAGCTTGGGGGAGGCGGGTGTAGAGCCCCAGCATTTT. Encoded protein: CASSLGEAGVEPQHF.

This chain connects TRBV6-5 to TRBJ1-2; 8 nucleotides line up with TRBD1. CDR3 size: 14 residues. The V and J ends lost 5 bases and 4 bases, in that order; junction bases with no gene match: 6. Germline assignment: CDR1 MNHEY and CDR2 SVGAGI. The CDR3 DNA sequence: TGTGCCAGCAGTCGGACAGGGTGGGCCTATGGCTACACCTTC. It specifies CASSRTGWAYGYTF.

The V gene is TRBV7-9, the J gene TRBJ2-7, with TRBD1 as a possible D gene (6 bases). This CDR3 has 14 amino acids. Trimming shortened V by 1 base and J by 6 bases, and 13 bases separated the two germline ends. Germline CDR1 is SEHNR and CDR2 is FQNEAQ (reference sequence). The CDR3 sequence: CASSLVRDNREQYF. The DNA for the CDR3 is TGTGCCAGCAGCTTAGTTCGGGACAACCGCGAGCAGTACTTC.

The V and J genes are TRBV7-2 and TRBJ2-7, with 10 nucleotides matching TRBD1. The CDR3 contains 14 residues. Per germline, CDR1 SGHTA and CDR2 FQGNSA. Unmatched junction bases numbered 8, after V lost 5 bases and J lost 7 bases. The CDR3 DNA reads TGTGCCAGCAGCCACCCGGGACAGGGGACGGAGCAGTACTTC. Residues: CASSHPGQGTEQYF.

The chain has TRBV5-1 and TRBJ2-7; no clear D. The CDR3 sequence is 14 residues long. Trimming removed 1 base at V and 0 bases at J, with 8 bases between. Germline CDR1 SGHRS, CDR2 YFSETQ. The DNA for the CDR3 is TGCGCCAGCAGCTTGTTCGGAGACTCCTACGAGCAGTACTTC. Translation gives CASSLFGDSYEQYF.

The chain recombines TRBV19 with TRBJ1-2; D might be TRBD1 (5 bases). This CDR3 is 14 amino acids long. The V gene lost 3 bases and the J gene lost 3 bases, with 11 bases spanning the gap. Germline V gene data show CDR1 as LNHDA and CDR2 as SQIVND (reference sequence). CDR3 amino acids: CASSIKGVHYGYTF. The DNA of the CDR3 is TGTGCCAGTAGTATCAAAGGGGTTCACTATGGCTACACCTTC.

The chain combines TRBV5-4 with TRBJ1-1, with D perhaps matching TRBD1 (5 bases). Germline V gene data show CDR1 as SGHNT and CDR2 as YYREEE (reference sequence). CDR3 size: 13 residues. Between the trimmed V and J ends, which lost 3 bases and 4 bases, there was a span of 10 bases. Here the CDR3 DNA reads TGTGCCAGCAGCTCGGGGGTGGGCACTGAAGCTTTCTTT. It codes for CASSSGVGTEAFF.

The sample holds a few counts of this clone. The rearrangement uses TRBV4-1 and TRBJ1-1; a possible D gene is TRBD1 (6 bases). Trimming stripped 6 bases from V and 3 bases from J, with 26 bases between. The germline V gene encodes CDR1 MGHRA and CDR2 YSYEKL. CDR3 length: 18 amino acids. The CDR3 region is CASRGGGGGGKRDTEAFF. In DNA form, the CDR3 reads TGCGCCAGCAGGGGAGGCGGGGGCGGGGGTAAACGGGACACTGAAGCTTTCTTT.

CDR3 in amino acids: CASSGGRGGNTIYF. CDR3 nucleotides: TGTGCCAGCAGCGGAGGCAGGGGTGGAAACACCATATATTTT. The V and J genes are TRBV9 and TRBJ1-3, with a possible D match to TRBD1 (6 bases). Germline V gene sequence: CDR1 SGDLS, CDR2 YYNGEE. The V and J ends lost 3 bases and 3 bases respectively, with 10 bases between them. The CDR3 length is 14 residues.

This clone came up a few times. V and J are TRBV7-8 and TRBJ1-2, with a tentative D call TRBD1 (5 bases). The V gene lost 5 bases and the J gene lost 6 bases, with 19 bases spanning the gap. The germline CDR1 and CDR2 sequences are SGHVS and FQNEAQ. The CDR3 contains 15 residues. CDR3 residues: CASSPTTEGIDGYTF. The CDR3 DNA reads as TGTGCCAGCAGCCCGACGACAGAAGGGATCGATGGCTACACCTTC. Full variable domain (outside the CDR3, taken from reference TRBV7-8 and TRBJ1-2): GAGVSQSPRYKVAKRGQDVALRCDPISGHVSLFWYQQALGQGPEFLTYFQNEAQLDKSGLPSDRFFAERPEGSVSTLKIQRTQQEDSAVYLCASSPTTEGIDGYTFGSGTRLTVV.